This T cell receptor (beta chain) was sequenced for a study of T cell responses to AZD1222 COVID-19 vaccine. Study-level results: After two AZD1222 doses, spike-specific TCR breadth and depth rose versus day 0. Mostly white British, mostly female donors; authors suggested clonal diversity may be underestimated. Spike-wide coverage was observed for vaccine-associated CD4 TCRs, with dominant responses at 160-218 and 743-854.

Regarding this clone: Its antigen is still unknown.

Produced via immunoSEQ multiplex PCR; TCRdb's table is partial and in-frame only. The sample holds 85,000 to 100,000 clones, around 90% seen once. Analysis merged second doses at about 4 or about 12 weeks. The source is an adult who received the AZD1222 COVID-19 vaccine. Sequencing used peripheral blood, obtained 28 days after the second AZD1222 dose.

CDR3 in amino acids: CASSSGGGQDTQYF. The CDR3 DNA is TGTGCCAGTAGTAGTGGCGGGGGGCAAGATACGCAGTATTTT. The J gene is TRBJ2-3, the V gene TRBV19; 8 bases align to TRBD2. The V and J ends lost 4 bases and 5 bases, in that order; junction bases with no gene match: 5. In germline, CDR1 is LNHDA, CDR2 SQIVND (reference sequence). The CDR3 runs to 14 residues.